Presented here are 30 T cell receptor beta chains from one specimen sequenced in a study of T-cell reconstitution after alpha-beta-depleted transplantation in children. Unique molecular identifiers tagged the TCRbeta library. One entry per CDR3 protein, called by TCRdb with MiXCR from the PCR reads. The table shows roughly 180,000 distinct CDR3 sequences, with roughly 10% occurring only once. Sample: PBMCs, taken before TCRalphabeta/CD19-depleted stem cell transplant. The receptors were gathered from a boy aged 2 to 10 with acute myeloid leukemia, due to receive a stem cell transplant.

Turning to this clonotype: A much larger clone lies one base from this, so it may be a read error. The V and J genes are TRBV6-5 and TRBJ1-1, with TRBD1 as a possible D gene (6 bases). CDR3 size: 19 residues. CDR1 is MNHEY and CDR2 is SVGAGI in the germline V gene. The CDR3 DNA sequence: TGTGCCAGCAGTTACTCAGGGAGGCAGGGGTTAACAATGAACACTGAAGTTTTCTTT. Protein sequence: CASSYSGRQGLTMNTEVFF.

This clonotype has ten or more counts. This chain uses TRBV20-1 with TRBJ1-4, with D possibly being TRBD1 (6 bases). The CDR3 is made up of 16 amino acids. Between the trimmed V and J ends, which lost 1 base and 4 bases, there was a span of 16 bases. The germline V gene encodes CDR1 DFQATT and CDR2 SNEGSKA (reference sequence). The CDR3 region has the DNA TGCAGTGCTAGAGCTAACAGGGAGGAAGGTAATGAAAAACTGTTTTTT. Translation gives CSARANREEGNEKLFF.

This clonotype was observed at least ten times. The chain has TRBV28 and TRBJ2-1; D is perhaps TRBD2 (6 bases). Trimming removed 5 bases from V and 15 bases from J, with 17 bases in between. Germline V lookup: CDR1 MDHEN, CDR2 SYDVKM. The CDR3 has 12 amino acids. DNA of the CDR3: TGTGCCAGCAGTCCAAGTAGCGGCCGCCCGTTCTTC. It specifies CASSPSSGRPFF. Full variable domain (outside the CDR3, taken from reference TRBV28 and TRBJ2-1): DVKVTQSSRYLVKRTGEKVFLECVQDMDHENMFWYRQDPGLGLRLIYFSYDVKMKEKGDIPEGYSVSREKKERFSLILESASTNQTSMYLCASSPSSGRPFFGPGTRLTVL.

This clonotype was observed at least ten times. The J gene is TRBJ1-3, the V gene TRBV5-1, with a possible D match to TRBD1 (5 bases). This CDR3 region has 14 residues. V gave up 4 bases and J gave up 0 bases, with 8 bases separating them. CDR1 SGHRS and CDR2 YFSETQ come from the germline V gene. CDR3 nucleotide sequence: TGCGCCAGCAGCGCTGGGGGCTCTGGAAACACCATATATTTT. Protein sequence: CASSAGGSGNTIYF.

This clonotype was recorded many times. V gene TRBV15 combines with J gene TRBJ2-1; TRBD1 aligns across 7 bases. The length of the CDR3 is 16 residues. Germline CDR1 LNHNV, CDR2 YYDKDF (reference sequence). The V segment lost 0 bases and the J segment 7 bases; nucleotides outside the gene matches: 9. CDR3 loop: CATSRDRQGGSNEQFF. DNA for the CDR3: TGTGCCACCAGCAGAGATCGACAGGGTGGTAGTAATGAGCAGTTCTTC.

This clonotype has at least ten counts. The V and J genes are TRBV6-5 and TRBJ2-1, with D possibly TRBD1 on 6 matching bases. CDR3 length: 16 residues. Trimming pared 6 bases from V and 10 bases from J, leaving 25 bases between. Germline V gene data show CDR1 as MNHEY and CDR2 as SVGAGI. Here the CDR3 reads CASSRAGTRSFREQFF. CDR3 in DNA: TGTGCCAGCAGCCGGGCCGGGACAAGGTCCTTTAGGGAGCAGTTCTTC.

This clonotype was detected ten times or more. CDR3 nucleotides: TGCGCCAGCAGCTCCGAGGGTGGCGGTCAAGAGACCCAGTACTTC. The encoded protein is CASSSEGGGQETQYF. The chain employs TRBV5-1 and TRBJ2-5, with D maybe TRBD2 (5 bases). V was cut by 3 bases and J by 2 bases, with 14 bases left in between. The germline gives CDR1 SGHRS, CDR2 YFSETQ. This CDR3 is 15 amino acids long.

This clonotype was counted ten times or more. The chain joins TRBV5-1 to TRBJ1-4; D may be TRBD1 (5 bases). There are 15 residues in the CDR3. Germline V gene data show CDR1 as SGHRS and CDR2 as YFSETQ. The ends were cut back, 4 bases at V and 7 bases at J, with 17 bases in the middle. The CDR3 DNA sequence: TGCGCCAGCAGCCCCCAGCAAACCGGGGGTGAAAAACTGTTTTTT. As protein: CASSPQQTGGEKLFF.

This clonotype was counted many times. CDR3 bases: TGCGCCAGCAGCCAAATACAGACTAACTATGGCTACACCTTC. Protein product: CASSQIQTNYGYTF. The chain is built from TRBV4-1 and TRBJ1-2; unclear D gene. This CDR3 has 14 amino acids. V was trimmed by 2 bases and J by 0 bases, leaving 7 bases between them. CDR1 is MGHRA, CDR2 YSYEKL, per germline.

This clonotype turned up a few times. The chain couples TRBV14 to TRBJ2-1; 7 bases fit TRBD2. Germline V gives CDR1 SGHDN, CDR2 FVKESK. The CDR3 consists of 18 residues. The J segment lost 0 bases and the V segment lost 0 bases, leaving 8 bases of the junction unmatched. DNA for the CDR3: TGTGCCAGCAGCCAAGAGAGGGACTACCTGAGCTCCTACAATGAGCAGTTCTTC. It is translated as CASSQERDYLSSYNEQFF.

With regard to this clonotype: A read error may be the cause here, since a much bigger clone is one base away. The rearrangement uses TRBV27 and TRBJ1-2; weak D call: TRBD1 (5 bases). Germline CDR1 reads MNHEY; CDR2 reads SMNVEV (reference sequence). The CDR3 is made up of 14 amino acids. The CDR3 sequence is CASRLTPGNYGYTF. CDR3 in DNA: TGTGCCAGCCGTTTAACCCCAGGGAACTATGGCTACACCTTC.

This rearrangement joins TRBV24-1 to TRBJ2-5; the match to TRBD1 covers 8 bases. V shed 5 bases and J 3 bases; nucleotides not matched to a gene: 10. Per the germline V gene, CDR1 is KGHDR and CDR2 is SFDVKD. The CDR3 extends over 16 amino acids. The CDR3 loop reads CATSGSPGQGKETQYF. The DNA for the CDR3 is TGTGCCACCAGTGGAAGCCCTGGACAGGGTAAAGAGACCCAGTACTTC.

This clonotype was seen ten or more times. The chain carries TRBV27 and TRBJ1-1, with 7 bases fitting TRBD1. Germline CDR1 is MNHEY and CDR2 is SMNVEV (reference sequence). The CDR3 contains 14 residues. Trimming cost V 1 base and J 4 bases; bases outside gene matches: 3. This CDR3 reads CASSLYRGGTEAFF. In DNA form, the CDR3 reads TGTGCCAGCAGTTTATACAGGGGTGGCACTGAAGCTTTCTTT.

The sample holds many counts of this clonotype. The V call is TRBV6-1, the J call TRBJ2-7; D uncertain. Trimming left V 6 bases short and J 5 bases short, with 14 bases between. The CDR3 loop spans 13 amino acids. Germline CDR1 reads MNHNS; CDR2 reads SASEGT. CDR3 region: CASSHDGRDEQYF. DNA of the CDR3: TGTGCCAGCAGCCATGACGGTAGGGACGAGCAGTACTTC.

V and J are TRBV4-1 and TRBJ2-5; 10 bases agree with TRBD1. Germline-derived CDR1 and CDR2 are MGHRA and YSYEKL. The V segment lost 4 bases and the J segment 5 bases; nucleotides outside the gene matches: 4. The CDR3 has 14 residues. Here the CDR3 DNA reads TGCGCCAGCAGCCGACAGGGGGCGTGGGAGACCCAGTACTTC. Translation gives CASSRQGAWETQYF.

At least ten counts were recorded for this clonotype. The CDR3 loop reads CSARTGSGNTIYF. CDR3 DNA: TGCAGTGCTAGGACAGGCTCGGGAAACACCATATATTTT. The J gene is TRBJ1-3, the V gene TRBV20-1; possible D gene TRBD1, 6 bases. This CDR3 spans 13 amino acids. Between the trimmed V and J ends, which lost 3 bases and 4 bases, there was a span of 10 bases. The germline CDR1 and CDR2 sequences are DFQATT and SNEGSKA (reference sequence).

With respect to this clonotype: The DNA is left out, because the CDR3 cannot be placed on it with certainty; the CDR3 is given as TCRdb lists it. V is TRBV24-1 and J is TRBJ2-7; no check of the table's D call, TRBD1, against the DNA was made. Germline V lookup: CDR1 KGHDR, CDR2 SFDVKD. The CDR3 is 20 residues long, ends included. CDR3 region: CATSDFLLGVWTRRSYEQYV.

This clonotype was observed at least ten times. The V and J genes are TRBV5-1 and TRBJ2-7; D is perhaps TRBD1 or TRBD2 (5 bases each). The germline V and J ends were trimmed by 4 bases and 3 bases, with 11 bases remaining between them. Germline V CDR1 and CDR2: SGHRS, YFSETQ. The CDR3 loop spans 13 amino acids. CDR3 sequence (DNA): TGCGCCAGCAGCGCCGGGACGGGCTACGAGCAGTACTTC. It encodes CASSAGTGYEQYF.

In its sample, this clonotype was seen many times. This chain uses TRBV20-1 with TRBJ1-6; TRBD1 matches 8 bases. This CDR3 is 15 amino acids long. V trimming: 0 bases; J trimming: 7 bases; junction bases outside the gene matches: 5. Germline values: CDR1 DFQATT, CDR2 SNEGSKA (reference sequence). CDR3 coding DNA: TGCAGTGCTAGAGATCAGGGGGCTTTGAATTCACCCCTCCACTTT. Protein sequence: CSARDQGALNSPLHF.

This clonotype has ten or more counts. The chain employs TRBV14 and TRBJ2-2, with a tentative D call TRBD2 (5 bases). CDR1 is SGHDN and CDR2 is FVKESK in the germline V gene. The V gene lost 3 bases and the J gene lost 6 bases, with 23 bases spanning the gap. CDR3 length: 18 residues. The CDR3 sequence is CASSHSSLGGLNAGELFF. DNA for the CDR3: TGTGCCAGCAGCCACTCTTCCCTGGGCGGGCTTAACGCCGGGGAGCTGTTTTTT.

There are many counts of this clonotype. This chain connects TRBV9 to TRBJ1-2, with D possibly TRBD1 on 6 matching bases. The CDR3 contains 15 residues. Germline V gene sequence: CDR1 SGDLS, CDR2 YYNGEE. V lost 6 bases and J 3 bases, leaving 18 bases between the germline ends. CDR3 DNA: TGTGCCAGCACGAGTACAGGGATGCCTTACTATGGCTACACCTTC. Amino acids: CASTSTGMPYYGYTF.

This clonotype was detected many times. The chain is built from TRBV5-6 and TRBJ2-3, with TRBD1 as a possible D gene (6 bases). V shed 3 bases and J shed 4 bases, with 12 bases lying between them. Per germline, CDR1 SGHDT and CDR2 YYEEEE. This CDR3 has 14 residues. The chain's CDR3 is CASSSLQGSDTQYF. The CDR3 region has the DNA TGTGCCAGCAGCTCGTTACAGGGATCAGATACGCAGTATTTT.

The table lists this clonotype with many counts. The chain links TRBV28 to TRBJ2-7, with D unresolved. CDR3 length: 12 residues. The V gene lost 3 bases and the J gene lost 4 bases, with 7 bases spanning the gap. CDR1 and CDR2 (germline): MDHEN, SYDVKM. This chain's CDR3 is CASSLMGYEQYF. The CDR3 DNA reads as TGTGCCAGCAGTTTGATGGGTTACGAGCAGTACTTC.

This clonotype was recorded many times. The CDR3 bases are TGCGCCAGCAGCCAAAATACAGGGTACGGGGAGCTGTTTTTT. It specifies CASSQNTGYGELFF. This chain links TRBV4-1 with TRBJ2-2, with D maybe TRBD1 (6 bases). The germline V gene has CDR1 MGHRA and CDR2 YSYEKL. V was clipped by 2 bases and J by 7 bases, with 11 bases between them. CDR3 length: 14 amino acids.

This clonotype came up once. The chain employs TRBV12-3 or TRBV12-4 and TRBJ1-5; D unclear. The CDR3 extends over 14 amino acids. Trimming took off 1 base at V and 6 bases at J, with 10 bases between the two ends. For the CDR3, the DNA is TGTGCCAGCAGTTTAGGGAACGTGGGTCAGCCCCAGCATTTT. Amino acid sequence: CASSLGNVGQPQHF.

The sample holds many counts of this clonotype. This rearrangement joins TRBV20-1 to TRBJ2-3; TRBD2 agrees at 9 bases. CDR3 length: 16 amino acids. The trim removed 1 base at V and 4 bases at J, leaving 9 bases unmatched. The germline CDR1 and CDR2 sequences are DFQATT and SNEGSKA (reference sequence). The DNA for the CDR3 is TGCAGTGCTAGAGGGGGAAGGCTAGCGGGACCAGATACGCAGTATTTT. Translating it yields CSARGGRLAGPDTQYF.

This clonotype was detected many times. The chain joins TRBV7-9 to TRBJ2-1; 10 bases line up with TRBD2. This CDR3 is 16 amino acids long. Germline V lookup: CDR1 SEHNR, CDR2 FQNEAQ (reference sequence). With 4 bases clipped from V and 1 base from J, the junction kept 4 bases outside the gene matches. The CDR3 sequence is CASSSLAGGSYNEQFF. In nucleotides, the CDR3 is TGTGCCAGCAGCTCCTTAGCGGGAGGTTCCTACAATGAGCAGTTCTTC.

The table lists this clonotype with many counts. V usage is TRBV24-1 and J usage is TRBJ2-1, with 8 bases matching TRBD2. Trimming removed 5 bases from V and 5 bases from J; junction bases left unmatched: 7. Germline CDR1 reads KGHDR; CDR2 reads SFDVKD. CDR3 length equals 15 residues. The chain's CDR3 is CATSAVSGGDNEQFF. Here the CDR3 DNA reads TGTGCCACCAGTGCCGTGTCGGGAGGGGACAATGAGCAGTTCTTC.

The sample holds many counts of this clonotype. As DNA, the CDR3 is TGTGCCAGCAGTCCCCGACCGGACAGGGGGCGCGGAGAGACCCAGTACTTC. Translation gives CASSPRPDRGRGETQYF. V and J are TRBV12-3 or TRBV12-4 and TRBJ2-5, with TRBD1 matching 11 bases. With 5 bases clipped from V and 4 bases from J, the junction kept 12 bases outside the gene matches. This CDR3 contains 17 residues.

This clonotype was counted between two and nine times. This chain joins TRBV5-4 and TRBJ1-4; D ambiguous. Trimming shortened V by 2 bases and J by 4 bases, and 9 bases separated the two germline ends. The CDR3 has 14 amino acids. The germline V gene has CDR1 SGHNT and CDR2 YYREEE (reference sequence). The CDR3 sequence is CASSFIGSNEKLFF. The CDR3 DNA sequence: TGTGCCAGCAGCTTTATCGGAAGTAATGAAAAACTGTTTTTT.